Below, 22 T cell receptor beta chains from the same sample are listed, as sequenced in a study of cytomegalovirus exposure and HLA in healthy donors. The PCR contained 60 Vbeta and 13 Jbeta primers. Here immunoSEQ multiplex PCR was the method, and the copy in TCRdb shows in-frame clones only, minus some. The table shows roughly 180,000 clones, with 78% occurring only once. Input material: PBMCs. These TCRs come from a female donor in good health and CMV-seronegative.

The V gene is TRBV7-2, the J gene TRBJ2-5; a weak D match, TRBD2 (7 bases). V lost 5 bases and J lost 5, with 12 bases in between. This CDR3 is 13 amino acids long. CDR1 is SGHTA and CDR2 is FQGNSA in the germline V gene. As DNA, the CDR3 is TGTGCCAGCAGCGAACAGGGAGGGGAGACCCAGTACTTC. It yields the protein CASSEQGGETQYF. The entire variable domain, with the rest obtained from reference TRBV7-2 and TRBJ2-5, is as follows: GAGVSQSPSNKVTEKGKDVELRCDPISGHTALYWYRQSLGQGLEFLIYFQGNSAPDKSGLPSDRFSAERTGGSVSTLTIQRTQQEDSAVYLCASSEQGGETQYFGPGTRLLVL.

This clone was seen more than once but under ten times. V is TRBV27 and J is TRBJ2-3; 11 positions match TRBD2. The J segment lost 3 bases and the V segment lost 3 bases, leaving 2 bases of the junction unmatched. CDR3 length: 15 amino acids. The germline gives CDR1 MNHEY, CDR2 SMNVEV (reference sequence). The CDR3: CASSFGTSGTDTQYF. The CDR3 DNA reads TGTGCCAGCAGTTTCGGGACTAGCGGTACAGATACGCAGTATTTT.

The chain uses TRBV5-4 and TRBJ1-2; TRBD1 aligns across 7 bases. Trimming cost V 0 bases and J 8 bases; bases outside gene matches: 4. CDR1 is SGHNT, CDR2 YYREEE, per germline (reference sequence). CDR3 length: 13 amino acids. The CDR3 DNA reads TGTGCCAGCAGCTTGGACAGGGGCCAAGGCTACACCTTC. As protein: CASSLDRGQGYTF.

This rearrangement joins TRBV9 to TRBJ2-4; 9 bases fit TRBD1. Trimming took 3 bases from V and 0 from J; bases not matched to a gene: 10. Germline CDR1 and CDR2: SGDLS and YYNGEE. The CDR3 has 18 residues. In nucleotides, the CDR3 is TGTGCCAGCAGCGCCGGGACAGGGATGTTCGGAGCCAAAAACATTCAGTACTTC. Protein product: CASSAGTGMFGAKNIQYF.

The V and J genes are TRBV6-6 and TRBJ2-3; D perhaps matches TRBD2 (5 bases). The CDR3 contains 14 residues. The germline V gene has CDR1 MNHNY and CDR2 SVGAGI (reference sequence). Deletions cut 11 bases from V and 3 bases from J, with 18 bases between. CDR3 coding DNA: TGTGCCGGTGCGGAGGCTAAGGGTACAGATACGCAGTATTTT. It codes for CAGAEAKGTDTQYF.

The table lists this clone with a few counts. V usage is TRBV6-7 and J usage is TRBJ2-7, with TRBD2 matching 7 bases. TRBV6-7 is an ORF, and what it does is uncertain. Unmatched junction bases numbered 12, after V lost 7 bases and J lost 6 bases. The CDR3 contains 14 residues. The CDR3 loop reads CASTLWAGVREQYF. CDR3 nucleotides: TGTGCCAGCACCCTATGGGCGGGAGTACGCGAGCAGTACTTC.

The V call is TRBV28, the J call TRBJ2-3, with 7 positions matching TRBD1. Losses at the gene ends were 3 bases for V and 2 bases for J; bases not matched to a gene: 5. The CDR3 loop spans 15 amino acids. The germline V gene encodes CDR1 MDHEN and CDR2 SYDVKM. The CDR3 protein is CASSFRTGHTDTQYF. In nucleotides, the CDR3 is TGTGCCAGCAGTTTTAGGACAGGACACACAGATACGCAGTATTTT.

As concerns this clone: Compared with germline, one end of the junction differs, possibly owing to a read error. This chain uses TRBV7-9 with TRBJ2-7, with D possibly matching TRBD2 (5 bases). CDR1 and CDR2 (germline): SEHNR, FQNEAQ (reference sequence). This CDR3 spans 14 amino acids. CDR3 DNA: TGTTCCAGCAGCTTCGAGGGCAGAACCTACGAGCAGTACTTC. Its protein product is CSSSFEGRTYEQYF.

As regards this clone: At one end the junction does not follow the germline gene, possibly because of a read error. The chain employs TRBV7-9 and TRBJ2-7, with a tentative D call TRBD1 (5 bases). CDR3 length: 15 residues. Looked up from germline, CDR1 is SEHNR and CDR2 is FQNEAQ (reference sequence). CDR3 amino acids: CSSSLGPLGSYEQYF. The CDR3 DNA follows: TGTTCCAGCAGCCTGGGGCCCCTAGGCTCCTACGAGCAGTACTTC.

This clone was observed a handful of times. The chain employs TRBV19 and TRBJ1-2; 7 bases agree with TRBD1. The germline V gene encodes CDR1 LNHDA and CDR2 SQIVND (reference sequence). The V gene end was trimmed by 5 bases and the J gene end by 0 bases; junction bases not matched to a gene: 9. CDR3 length: 16 residues. The DNA for the CDR3 is TGTGCCAGTAGTCCCCGGGACAGAGTCTCTAACTATGGCTACACCTTC. It codes for CASSPRDRVSNYGYTF. The whole variable domain, remainder taken from reference TRBV19 and TRBJ1-2, is DGGITQSPKYLFRKEGQNVTLSCEQNLNHDAMYWYRQDPGQGLRLIYYSQIVNDFQKGDIAEGYSVSREKKESFPLTVTSAQKNPTAFYLCASSPRDRVSNYGYTFGSGTRLTVV.

This clone turned up a few times. The V call is TRBV7-2, the J call TRBJ1-6, with TRBD1 as a possible D gene (6 bases). Germline CDR1 reads SGHTA; CDR2 reads FQGNSA. Between the trimmed V and J ends, which lost 3 bases and 9 bases, there was a span of 9 bases. The CDR3 is 13 residues long. The CDR3 DNA is TGTGCCAGCAGCTTGGGGGCAGGTTCACCCCTCCACTTT. Translating gives CASSLGAGSPLHF. Complete variable domain (other parts from reference TRBV7-2 and TRBJ1-6): GAGVSQSPSNKVTEKGKDVELRCDPISGHTALYWYRQSLGQGLEFLIYFQGNSAPDKSGLPSDRFSAERTGGSVSTLTIQRTQQEDSAVYLCASSLGAGSPLHFGNGTRLTVT.

The V call is TRBV19, the J call TRBJ1-1; D is unclear. Germline CDR1 is LNHDA and CDR2 is SQIVND (reference sequence). Trimming cost V 2 bases and J 8 bases, with 15 bases left between them. The CDR3 consists of 14 residues. Here the CDR3 reads CASSINFGQAEAFF. DNA for the CDR3: TGTGCCAGTAGTATAAATTTTGGGCAGGCGGAAGCTTTCTTT.

The CDR3 loop reads CASSQDLTGTLRYTF. The CDR3 nucleotides read TGTGCCAGCAGCCAAGATCTCACAGGAACCCTGCGCTACACCTTC. The rearrangement joins TRBV4-2 to TRBJ1-2, with D perhaps matching TRBD1 (5 bases). The germline V and J ends were trimmed by 0 bases and 9 bases, with 17 bases remaining between them. Germline V CDR1 and CDR2: LGHNA, YNFKEQ. The CDR3 consists of 15 residues.

This chain joins TRBV12-5 and TRBJ1-5; D perhaps matches TRBD1 (6 bases). Looked up from germline, CDR1 is LGHNT and CDR2 is FRNRAP. V lost 5 bases to trimming and J lost 5 bases, with 13 bases between them. The CDR3 loop spans 14 amino acids. The CDR3 protein is CASGPGQFHQPQHF. The CDR3 nucleotides read TGTGCTAGTGGTCCCGGACAGTTCCATCAGCCCCAGCATTTT.

The rearrangement links TRBV6-5 to TRBJ1-5; D may be TRBD1 (5 bases). This CDR3 spans 15 amino acids. Trimming took off 0 bases at V and 3 bases at J, with 9 bases between the two ends. The germline V gene encodes CDR1 MNHEY and CDR2 SVGAGI. In nucleotides, the CDR3 is TGTGCCAGCAGTTACTCGGGGGGAAACAATCAGCCCCAGCATTTT. Its translation: CASSYSGGNNQPQHF.

The rearrangement uses TRBV6-4 and TRBJ2-3; perhaps TRBD2 as D (6 bases). CDR3 length: 15 amino acids. The V gene lost 4 bases and the J gene lost 6 bases, with 17 bases spanning the gap. Germline CDR1 is MRHNA and CDR2 is SNTAGT. This chain's CDR3 is CASSGLVGEADTQYF. The CDR3 DNA reads as TGTGCCAGCAGTGGTCTAGTGGGGGAGGCCGATACGCAGTATTTT.

The V call is TRBV9, the J call TRBJ1-3; D is uncertain. The CDR3 is 16 residues long. The V end lost 2 bases, the J end lost 2 bases, and 14 bases lay between the germline ends. The germline V gene has CDR1 SGDLS and CDR2 YYNGEE. CDR3: CASSVSSVSAGNTIYF. Here the CDR3 DNA reads TGTGCCAGCAGCGTGAGTTCGGTCAGCGCTGGAAACACCATATATTTT.

The chain employs TRBV18 and TRBJ2-4, with D perhaps TRBD1 (5 bases). The CDR3 contains 13 residues. Trimming took 2 bases from V and 9 from J, leaving 11 bases between them. Germline V lookup: CDR1 KGHSH, CDR2 LQKENI. As DNA, the CDR3 is TGTGCCAGCTCACCAGTAGGGGAAGGCATTCAGTACTTC. It codes for CASSPVGEGIQYF.

The chain carries TRBV7-9 and TRBJ1-5, with D tentatively TRBD1 (6 bases). This CDR3 has 16 amino acids. Trimming took 5 bases from V and 1 from J, leaving 15 bases between them. Germline V gene sequence: CDR1 SEHNR, CDR2 FQNEAQ (reference sequence). The CDR3 region is CASSEGGGLSNQPQHF. For the CDR3, the DNA is TGTGCCAGCAGCGAAGGGGGGGGGCTGAGCAATCAGCCCCAGCATTTT.

The chain has TRBV6-5 and TRBJ2-2, with D hard to call. Germline CDR1 MNHEY, CDR2 SVGAGI. This CDR3 is 14 amino acids long. Trimming pared 7 bases from V and 5 bases from J, leaving 14 bases between. The CDR3 loop reads CASTKLTRTGELFF. The CDR3 bases are TGTGCCAGCACAAAACTAACGAGGACCGGGGAGCTGTTTTTT.

The chain employs TRBV7-2 and TRBJ2-1, with 9 bases aligning to TRBD2. CDR1 and CDR2 from the germline V gene are SGHTA and FQGNSA. This CDR3 region has 15 residues. V trimming: 5 bases; J trimming: 3 bases; junction bases outside the gene matches: 5. The CDR3 reads CASSLGTSYYNEQFF. In DNA form, the CDR3 reads TGTGCCAGCAGCCTAGGGACTAGCTACTACAATGAGCAGTTCTTC.

V usage is TRBV27 and J usage is TRBJ1-2, with a weak D call TRBD1 (5 bases). The germline V and J ends were trimmed by 3 bases and 1 base, with 6 bases remaining between them. The CDR3 is 13 residues long. CDR1 and CDR2 from the germline V gene are MNHEY and SMNVEV (reference sequence). The CDR3 region is CASSFQGNYGYTF. In DNA form, the CDR3 reads TGTGCCAGCAGTTTCCAGGGTAACTATGGCTACACCTTC.